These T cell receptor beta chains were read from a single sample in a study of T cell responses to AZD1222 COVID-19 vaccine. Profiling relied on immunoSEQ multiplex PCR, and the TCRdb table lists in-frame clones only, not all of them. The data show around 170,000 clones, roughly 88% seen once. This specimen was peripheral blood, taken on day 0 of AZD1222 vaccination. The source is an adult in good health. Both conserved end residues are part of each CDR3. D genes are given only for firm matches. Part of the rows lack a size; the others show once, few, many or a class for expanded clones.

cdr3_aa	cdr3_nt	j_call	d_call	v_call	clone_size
CASSWDSSNQPQHF	TGTGCCAGCAGTTGGGACAGTAGCAATCAGCCCCAGCATTTT	TRBJ1-5	TRBD1	TRBV6-2/TRBV6-3	NA
CASSESNRRNTGELFF	TGTGCCAGCAGTGAATCAAACAGGCGGAACACCGGGGAGCTGTTTTTT	TRBJ2-2	NA	TRBV2	NA
CASSPGLAGEGFQETQYF	TGTGCCAGCAGCCCCGGACTAGCGGGAGAAGGGTTCCAAGAGACCCAGTACTTC	TRBJ2-5	TRBD2	TRBV7-9	NA
CASSLAEQYF	TGCGCCAGCAGCTTGGCCGAGCAGTACTTC	TRBJ2-7	NA	TRBV5-1	NA
CASSSLQDSGNTIYF	TGTGCCAGCAGCTCCCTACAGGATTCTGGAAACACCATATATTTT	TRBJ1-3	NA	TRBV7-9	NA
CATSECLIWDRRRTYEQYF	TGTGCCACCAGTGAATGTTTGATCTGGGACAGGCGTCGTACCTACGAGCAGTACTTC	TRBJ2-7	TRBD1	TRBV24-1	NA
CAISDRGLGRYGYTF	TGTGCCATCAGTGACCGTGGTCTCGGTCGCTATGGCTACACCTTC	TRBJ1-2	NA	TRBV10-3	NA
CASSPWGGNQPQHF	TGTGCCAGCAGTCCCTGGGGGGGCAATCAGCCCCAGCATTTT	TRBJ1-5	NA	TRBV28	NA
CASSSLWDRDLLSTDTQYF	TGTGCCAGCAGTAGCCTTTGGGACAGGGACCTCCTTAGCACAGATACGCAGTATTTT	TRBJ2-3	TRBD1	TRBV3-1/TRBV3-2	NA
CSVEVPTGRGYGYTF	TGCAGCGTTGAAGTCCCCACAGGGCGAGGGTATGGCTACACCTTC	TRBJ1-2	NA	TRBV29-1	NA
CASSLVANTEAFF	TGTGCCAGCAGCTTGGTGGCGAACACTGAAGCTTTCTTT	TRBJ1-1	NA	TRBV5-5	NA
CASSLSGEGPLSGNTIYF	TGTGCCAGCAGTTTATCGGGTGAGGGACCGCTCTCTGGAAACACCATATATTTT	TRBJ1-3	NA	TRBV27	NA
CASSHGGGYTF	TGTGCCAGCAGTCACGGAGGTGGCTACACCTTC	TRBJ1-2	NA	TRBV11-2	few